This entry features one T cell receptor beta chain sequence. Its antigen is currently unknown. The source of the sample is a study of T cell responses to AZD1222 COVID-19 vaccine. Study as a whole: Analysis merged second doses at about 4 or about 12 weeks.

Produced via immunoSEQ multiplex PCR; TCRdb's table is partial and in-frame only. The data show 80,000 or so clones, roughly 87% seen once. The study, taken as a whole, reports: The sample set comprised mostly white British donors with more females, and clonal diversity was possibly underestimated.

This CDR3 contains 14 residues. Trimming removed 3 bases from V and 8 bases from J, with 11 bases in between. Germline values: CDR1 KGHSH, CDR2 LQKENI. J is TRBJ1-6 and V is TRBV18; the D gene is possibly TRBD1 (6 bases). This receptor was obtained from an adult in good health. The sequenced sample was peripheral blood, obtained on day 0 of AZD1222 vaccination. CDR3 DNA sequence: TGTGCCAGCTCACCTGAGACAGGACATTCACCCCTCCACTTT. Translation gives CASSPETGHSPLHF.